The clone carrying this T cell receptor beta chain was detected only a few times. The sample belongs to a study of human T cells and chemical hapten exposure. Time point given: patch test 2, 6 weeks after DPC sensitization. Treatment of the sample: therapeutic diphenylcyclopropenone sensitization with weekly scalp DPC. Each CDR3 protein is one row after TCRdb ran MiXCR on the RACE reads. The sample has 75,000 to 95,000 distinct CDR3 sequences; approximately 11% are singletons. V lost 5 bases and J lost 4; bases outside the gene matches: 6. There are 15 residues in the CDR3. Germline V gene lookup returns CDR1 MNHEY and CDR2 SVGEGT.

V and J are TRBV6-2 or TRBV6-3 and TRBJ2-7, with 12 bases identical to TRBD2. The sample here was whole blood, taken in connection with sensitization to the hapten diphenylcyclopropenone (DPC). This clonotype was sampled from a man in his forties or fifties with alopecia areata. Some clones in this sample may be carry-over from other donors' samples. The DNA for the CDR3 is TGTGCCAGCAGTACCGGACTAGCGGGAAGTTACGAGCAGTACTTC. Residues: CASSTGLAGSYEQYF.